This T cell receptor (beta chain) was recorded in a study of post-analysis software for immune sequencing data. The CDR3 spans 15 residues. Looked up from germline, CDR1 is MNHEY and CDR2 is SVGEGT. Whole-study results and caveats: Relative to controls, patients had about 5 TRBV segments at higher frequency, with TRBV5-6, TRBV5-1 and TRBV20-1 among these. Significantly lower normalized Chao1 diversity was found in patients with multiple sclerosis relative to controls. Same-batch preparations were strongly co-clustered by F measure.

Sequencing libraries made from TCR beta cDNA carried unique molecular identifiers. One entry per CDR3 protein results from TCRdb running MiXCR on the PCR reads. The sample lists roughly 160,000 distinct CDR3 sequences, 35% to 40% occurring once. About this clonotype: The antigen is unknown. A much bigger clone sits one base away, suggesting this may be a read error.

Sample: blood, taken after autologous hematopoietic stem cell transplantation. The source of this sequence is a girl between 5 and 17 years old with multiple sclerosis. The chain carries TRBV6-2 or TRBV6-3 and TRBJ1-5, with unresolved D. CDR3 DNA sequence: TGTGCCGGCAGTTATCCCGCTACGGGCAATCAGCCCCAGCATTTT. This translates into CAGSYPATGNQPQHF.